The text below deals with one T cell receptor beta chain. The sample holds other DNA sequences that translate to the same CDR3. Assay used: immunoSEQ multiplex PCR; TCRdb lists only in-frame clones, some missing. This sample carries about 2.1 million clones, about 93% of them seen once, and the ten largest clones take more than 1.5%. The CDR3 loop spans 14 amino acids. CDR1 and CDR2 (germline): SGHNT, YYREEE (reference sequence). V gave up 0 bases and J gave up 4 bases; unmatched junction bases: 1. This record belongs to a study of shared clonotypes between healthy human individuals. Positive CCR7 selection of CD45RO-negative cells yielded the naive CD8 cells, and terminally differentiated effector memory CD45RA+ cells were excluded.

This sequence joins TRBV5-4 and TRBJ2-7; the match to TRBD2 covers 10 bases. The clonotype comes from a man younger than 35 in good health. Some clones in this sample may be carry-over from other donors' samples. Sequenced: naive CD8+ T cells from PBMCs. CDR3 in DNA: TGTGCCAGCAGCTTGGCTAGCGGGAGTTACGAGCAGTACTTC. Its translation is CASSLASGSYEQYF.